This TCR beta chain was identified during a study of shared clonotypes between healthy human individuals. Findings and limits, study-wide: It was anticipated that sequencing depth would influence how many clonotypes donors shared.

The assay used deep level. Ten immunoSEQ deep assay plates served to sequence unsorted PBMC DNA. As handled by the study authors: ImmunoSEQ sequences covered only the junction and lacked quality scores; filtering therefore differed. Method: immunoSEQ multiplex PCR; TCRdb's copy keeps in-frame clones and lacks some. For V, J and clone size, that table is used; D and trimming come from the DNA. The sample records hundreds of thousands of clones, roughly 83% being singletons. Concerning this clone: Antigen: not known.

Sequenced input: PBMCs. This sequence originates from a woman in her thirties or forties in good health. Some clones in this sample may be carry-over from other donors' samples.

This chain's CDR3 is CASSLPARFSGNTIYF. The DNA for the CDR3 is TGTGCCAGCAGCTTACCGGCGAGATTCTCTGGAAACACCATATATTTT. The chain joins TRBV7-9 to TRBJ1-3; D is unresolved. V lost 2 bases and J lost 0, with 11 bases in between. Germline V gives CDR1 SEHNR, CDR2 FQNEAQ (reference sequence). This CDR3 has 16 residues.